Below are 25 T cell receptor beta chains sequenced from a single sample in a study of cytomegalovirus exposure and HLA in healthy donors. Primers included in the PCR were 60 Vbeta and 13 Jbeta primers. Here immunoSEQ multiplex PCR was the method, and the copy in TCRdb shows in-frame clones only, minus some. Of over 150,000 clones in the sample, 70% to 90% were seen once. Sequencing was carried out using PBMCs. Every receptor here comes from a girl aged 10 to 17 in good health and CMV-seropositive.

The V and J genes are TRBV5-1 and TRBJ1-6, with D hard to call. CDR1 and CDR2 (germline): SGHRS, YFSETQ. CDR3 size: 15 residues. Trimming took 0 bases from V and 7 from J, leaving 11 bases between them. The CDR3 sequence: CASSLDPGLNSPLHF. The CDR3, as DNA: TGCGCCAGCAGCTTGGACCCGGGGTTAAATTCACCCCTCCACTTT.

The chain joins TRBV5-1 to TRBJ2-1; no firm D call. Germline lookup yields CDR1 SGHRS and CDR2 YFSETQ. This CDR3 is built from 15 residues. Between the trimmed V and J ends, which lost 1 base and 3 bases, there was a span of 11 bases. The CDR3: CASSLKIEVYNEQFF. The CDR3 DNA follows: TGCGCCAGCAGCTTGAAGATCGAGGTCTACAATGAGCAGTTCTTC.

The chain combines TRBV5-4 with TRBJ1-4; D possibly corresponds to TRBD1 (5 bases). V was clipped by 4 bases and J by 4 bases, with 17 bases between them. This CDR3 is built from 16 residues. The germline V gene has CDR1 SGHNT and CDR2 YYREEE (reference sequence). CDR3 coding DNA: TGTGCCAGCAGCATCGGGGGGAGGGCTCGTAATGAAAAACTGTTTTTT. Amino acids: CASSIGGRARNEKLFF.

This chain uses TRBV27 with TRBJ2-7; TRBD1 matches 8 bases. The V gene's germline CDR1 is MNHEY and CDR2 SMNVEV (reference sequence). V shed 0 bases, J shed 1 base, and the junction held 11 bases outside the gene matches. The CDR3 runs to 18 residues. CDR3 coding DNA: TGTGCCAGCAGTTTATCCCCTTTTACAGGGGGTCGGTCCTACGAGCAGTACTTC. Its translation: CASSLSPFTGGRSYEQYF.

The chain recombines TRBV18 with TRBJ1-3; D might be TRBD1 (5 bases). CDR3 length: 13 residues. Germline CDR1 and CDR2: KGHSH and LQKENI. Trimming cost V 8 bases and J 0 bases, with 8 bases left between them. In nucleotides, the CDR3 is TGTGCCAGCCGACAGTCCTCTGGAAACACCATATATTTT. Amino acids: CASRQSSGNTIYF.

CDR3: CASSLIAGGETDTQYF. DNA of the CDR3: TGTGCCAGCAGTCTTATAGCGGGGGGAGAAACAGATACGCAGTATTTT. This rearrangement joins TRBV7-3 to TRBJ2-3; 10 nucleotides match TRBD2. J lost 3 bases, V lost 6 bases, and 9 bases had no gene match. CDR1 SGHTA and CDR2 FQGTGA come from the germline V gene. CDR3 length: 16 amino acids.

This chain joins TRBV6-1 and TRBJ2-3; perhaps TRBD1 as D (5 bases). The CDR3 sequence is 12 residues long. V was shortened by 10 bases and J by 0 bases, with 8 bases between the two germline ends. Germline V CDR1 and CDR2: MNHNS, SASEGT. CDR3 bases: TGTGCCATACAGGATAGCACAGATACGCAGTATTTT. Translating gives CAIQDSTDTQYF.

J is TRBJ1-2 and V is TRBV27, with D perhaps TRBD1 (6 bases). Germline loops: CDR1 MNHEY, CDR2 SMNVEV (reference sequence). V was pared by 5 bases and J by 2 bases, with 18 bases between. The CDR3 extends over 16 amino acids. The DNA for the CDR3 is TGTGCCAGCAGTCCCCGGGTGCGGGGGCCGAACTATGGCTACACCTTC. It encodes CASSPRVRGPNYGYTF.

This clone came up once. The chain employs TRBV2 and TRBJ2-3; 9 bases align to TRBD1. This CDR3 is 13 amino acids long. Germline V lookup: CDR1 SNHLY, CDR2 FYNNEI. The V and J ends lost 1 base and 9 bases, in that order; junction bases with no gene match: 2. The CDR3: CASSEGGTGTQYF. CDR3 sequence (DNA): TGTGCCAGCAGTGAAGGTGGGACAGGGACGCAGTATTTT. The variable domain in full, completed from reference TRBV2 and TRBJ2-3, reads EPEVTQTPSHQVTQMGQEVILRCVPISNHLYFYWYRQILGQKVEFLVSFYNNEISEKSEIFDDQFSVERPDGSNFTLKIRSTKLEDSAMYFCASSEGGTGTQYFGPGTRLTVL.

V is TRBV9 and J is TRBJ2-1, with D hard to call. CDR3 length: 17 residues. Trimming took 0 bases from V and 6 from J, leaving 19 bases between them. Germline loops: CDR1 SGDLS, CDR2 YYNGEE. The CDR3 here is CASSVGWWAGITNEQFF. The CDR3 nucleotides read TGTGCCAGCAGCGTAGGGTGGTGGGCAGGCATTACCAATGAGCAGTTCTTC.

In its sample, this clone was seen once. The same CDR3 is also encoded by other DNA sequences in this sample. The genes are TRBV18 and TRBJ1-1; tentative D call: TRBD1 (5 bases). Per germline, CDR1 KGHSH and CDR2 LQKENI. V lost 1 base to trimming and J lost 0 bases, with 6 bases between them. This CDR3 contains 14 residues. The CDR3 reads CASSPQGLNTEAFF. Here the CDR3 DNA reads TGTGCCAGCTCACCACAGGGGCTGAACACTGAAGCTTTCTTT.

The chain employs TRBV5-1 and TRBJ1-1; D is undetermined. The CDR3 covers 13 residues. Germline assignment: CDR1 SGHRS and CDR2 YFSETQ. The germline V and J ends were trimmed by 4 bases and 5 bases, with 12 bases remaining between them. The CDR3 DNA follows: TGCGCCAGCAGCCACTCGGGATTGACTGAAGCTTTCTTT. Its translation: CASSHSGLTEAFF.

This clone was detected only once. The chain is built from TRBV5-1 and TRBJ1-2, with 9 bases fitting TRBD1. Germline values: CDR1 SGHRS, CDR2 YFSETQ. The CDR3 extends over 14 amino acids. V lost 6 bases to trimming and J lost 5 bases; unmatched junction nucleotides: 8. The CDR3 sequence is CASTKTGQGYGYTF. The CDR3 DNA sequence: TGCGCCAGCACTAAAACAGGACAGGGGTATGGCTACACCTTC.

The chain recombines TRBV7-6 with TRBJ2-5, with 10 bases that match TRBD2. The CDR3 contains 17 residues. V lost 1 base, J lost 5 bases, and 10 bases stayed unmatched. From germline, CDR1 is SGHVS and CDR2 FNYEAQ. The CDR3 spells CASSLGSGGPSGETQYF. Written as DNA, the CDR3 is TGTGCCAGCAGCTTAGGTAGCGGGGGGCCCTCGGGGGAGACCCAGTACTTC. The variable domain in full, with the rest retrieved from reference TRBV7-6 and TRBJ2-5, is GAGVSQSPRYKVTKRGQDVALRCDPISGHVSLYWYRQALGQGPEFLTYFNYEAQQDKSGLPNDRFSAERPEGSISTLTIQRTEQRDSAMYRCASSLGSGGPSGETQYFGPGTRLLVL.

The rearrangement links TRBV6-6 to TRBJ2-1, with 10 positions matching TRBD1. With V trimmed by 3 bases and J by 6 bases, 2 bases remained unmatched. Germline V gene data show CDR1 as MNHNY and CDR2 as SVGAGI (reference sequence). The CDR3 has 14 residues. The CDR3 reads CASSYGTGVNEQFF. Written as DNA, the CDR3 is TGTGCCAGCAGTTATGGGACAGGGGTCAATGAGCAGTTCTTC.

The rearrangement links TRBV27 to TRBJ2-7, with 9 bases fitting TRBD1. With V trimmed by 5 bases and J by 4 bases, 6 bases remained unmatched. This CDR3 comprises 14 residues. Germline V gene sequence: CDR1 MNHEY, CDR2 SMNVEV (reference sequence). As DNA, the CDR3 is TGTGCCAGCAGTATCGGGACAGGGTGGTACGAGCAGTACTTC. Its protein product is CASSIGTGWYEQYF.

The V and J genes are TRBV5-8 and TRBJ1-1, with D possibly being TRBD1 (5 bases). Germline V CDR1 and CDR2: SGHTS, YDEGEE. The ends were cut back, 2 bases at V and 1 base at J, with 6 bases in the middle. The CDR3 totals 13 residues. The CDR3 is CASSLQENTEAFF. The CDR3 nucleotides are TGTGCCAGCAGCTTACAGGAGAACACTGAAGCTTTCTTT.

The chain uses TRBV28 and TRBJ1-1; D ambiguous. Trimming cost V 6 bases and J 0 bases, with 11 bases left between them. Per germline, CDR1 MDHEN and CDR2 SYDVKM. The CDR3 length is 14 residues. The CDR3 sequence: CASSRENLNTEAFF. CDR3 DNA sequence: TGTGCCAGCAGCCGGGAGAACCTGAACACTGAAGCTTTCTTT.

The J gene is TRBJ1-5, the V gene TRBV2; 10 nucleotides align to TRBD1. From germline, CDR1 is SNHLY and CDR2 FYNNEI. The CDR3 is 15 amino acids. V lost 6 bases, J lost 4 bases, and 6 bases stayed unmatched. CDR3 protein: CASRGQGLRNQPQHF. In DNA, the CDR3 is TGTGCCAGCAGGGGACAGGGGCTCCGGAATCAGCCCCAGCATTTT. The whole variable domain, filled in from reference TRBV2 and TRBJ1-5, reads EPEVTQTPSHQVTQMGQEVILRCVPISNHLYFYWYRQILGQKVEFLVSFYNNEISEKSEIFDDQFSVERPDGSNFTLKIRSTKLEDSAMYFCASRGQGLRNQPQHFGDGTRLSIL.

The V and J genes are TRBV15 and TRBJ1-2; TRBD1 matches 7 bases. This CDR3 has 14 residues. Looked up from germline, CDR1 is LNHNV and CDR2 is YYDKDF (reference sequence). J was trimmed by 5 bases and V by 5 bases; bases with no gene match: 8. The CDR3 region has the DNA TGTGCCACCAGCGGAGGACAGGCGCTATATGGCTACACCTTC. It yields the protein CATSGGQALYGYTF.

In this sample, this clone turned up once. V usage is TRBV4-1 and J usage is TRBJ1-1; D uncertain. This CDR3 has 15 amino acids. Germline CDR1 and CDR2: MGHRA and YSYEKL. V gave up 1 base and J gave up 2 bases, with 11 bases separating them. This chain's CDR3 is CASSQAGWANTEAFF. The CDR3 DNA follows: TGCGCCAGCAGCCAAGCGGGATGGGCCAACACTGAAGCTTTCTTT.

The rearrangement links TRBV27 to TRBJ1-6; a weak D match, TRBD1 (5 bases). The CDR3 extends over 15 amino acids. Trimming took 3 bases from V and 7 from J, leaving 13 bases between them. Germline V gives CDR1 MNHEY, CDR2 SMNVEV (reference sequence). Written as DNA, the CDR3 is TGTGCCAGCAGTTTCGGGGGGACCGGGAATTCACCCCTCCACTTT. This codes for CASSFGGTGNSPLHF.

This chain uses TRBV5-8 with TRBJ2-7, with D maybe TRBD1 (6 bases). The CDR3 contains 15 residues. V lost 0 bases and J lost 1, with 11 bases in between. Germline CDR1 SGHTS, CDR2 YDEGEE. Here the CDR3 DNA reads TGTGCCAGCAGCTTGGGAAGGGGGAGTTCCTACGAGCAGTACTTC. Its protein is CASSLGRGSSYEQYF.

The chain links TRBV16 to TRBJ1-4; D ambiguous. The V gene's germline CDR1 is KGHSY and CDR2 FQNENV. This CDR3 has 12 residues. The V gene lost 0 bases and the J gene lost 8 bases, with 4 bases spanning the gap. This CDR3 is CASSQSEEKLFF. The CDR3 DNA sequence: TGTGCCAGCAGCCAATCCGAGGAAAAACTGTTTTTT. The complete variable domain, with remaining parts taken from reference TRBV16 and TRBJ1-4, reads GEEVAQTPKHLVRGEGQKAKLYCAPIKGHSYVFWYQQVLKNEFKFLISFQNENVFDETGMPKERFSAKCLPNSPCSLEIQATKLEDSAVYFCASSQSEEKLFFGSGTQLSVL.

This sequence joins TRBV4-1 and TRBJ2-2; 10 positions match TRBD2. Per the germline V gene, CDR1 is MGHRA and CDR2 is YSYEKL. The CDR3 is made up of 17 amino acids. The V gene end was trimmed by 0 bases and the J gene end by 4 bases; junction bases not matched to a gene: 5. The DNA for the CDR3 is TGCGCCAGCAGCCAAGATGAGCGGGGGGGAGGCACCGGGGAGCTGTTTTTT. Protein sequence: CASSQDERGGGTGELFF.